What follows describes a single TCR beta chain. The V and J ends lost 2 bases and 7 bases respectively, with 9 bases between them. The germline CDR1 and CDR2 sequences are MNHEY and SMNVEV (reference sequence). The CDR3 contains 12 residues. The data belong to a study of shared clonotypes between healthy human individuals. This table comes from immunoSEQ multiplex PCR, and its TCRdb copy is limited to in-frame clones, with some not included. Among 300,000 to 400,000 clones listed, roughly 70% were seen once. Input material: memory CD4+ T cells sorted from blood. The subset was: CD45RA-negative fraction. The origin of this receptor is a man younger than 45 in good health. This chain joins TRBV27 and TRBJ2-7; D is perhaps TRBD1 (5 bases). CDR3 DNA sequence: TGTGCCAGCAGTTTAACAGGAACGGAGCAGTACTTC. It codes for CASSLTGTEQYF.